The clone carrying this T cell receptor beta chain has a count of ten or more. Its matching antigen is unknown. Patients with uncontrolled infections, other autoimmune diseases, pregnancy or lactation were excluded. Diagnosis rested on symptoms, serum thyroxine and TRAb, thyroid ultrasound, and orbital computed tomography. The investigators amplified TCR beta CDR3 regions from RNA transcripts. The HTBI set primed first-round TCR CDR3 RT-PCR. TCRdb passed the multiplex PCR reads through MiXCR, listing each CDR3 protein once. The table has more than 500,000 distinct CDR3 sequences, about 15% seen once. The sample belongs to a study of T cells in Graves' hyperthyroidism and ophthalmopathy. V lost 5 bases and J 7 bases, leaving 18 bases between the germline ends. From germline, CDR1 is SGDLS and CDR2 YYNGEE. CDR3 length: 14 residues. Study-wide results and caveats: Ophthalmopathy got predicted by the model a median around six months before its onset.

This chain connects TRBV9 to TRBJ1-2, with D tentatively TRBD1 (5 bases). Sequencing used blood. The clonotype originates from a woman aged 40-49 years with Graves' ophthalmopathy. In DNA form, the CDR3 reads TGTGCCAGCAGTCGTAGCTCAGGGACCCCTGGCTACACCTTC. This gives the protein CASSRSSGTPGYTF.